A selection of T cell receptor beta chains follows, all from one sample in a study of blood T cell repertoires in COVID-19. The data were produced by immunoSEQ multiplex PCR, yet TCRdb's version contains in-frame clones alone and is incomplete. The data contain about 54,000 clones, approximately 85% of them singletons. Sequencing used peripheral blood. These receptors were taken from a human donor in a cohort sampled during active COVID-19. Both conserved end residues are part of each CDR3. Fields, in order: J gene, V gene, clone size, D gene, CDR3 DNA, CDR3 protein. D genes are given only for firm matches. Expanded clones are given a class, and other clones once, few, many or no size at all.

j_gene: TRBJ2-7
v_gene: TRBV5-5
abundance: .
d_gene: TRBD1
CDR3nt: TGTGCCAGCAGCTTGCCGCGTATATCGGGACAGGGCTTTTGGGAGCAGTACTTC
CDR3aa: CASSLPRISGQGFWEQYF

j_gene: TRBJ1-3
v_gene: TRBV5-6
abundance: .
d_gene: .
CDR3nt: TGTGCCAGCAGCTGGGTGCCTGGTGCGGGAGCTGGAAACACCATATATTTT
CDR3aa: CASSWVPGAGAGNTIYF

j_gene: TRBJ2-1
v_gene: TRBV5-4
abundance: .
d_gene: TRBD2
CDR3nt: TGTGCCAGCAGCCCCGGGACTAGCGGTTACTACAATGAGCAGTTCTTC
CDR3aa: CASSPGTSGYYNEQFF

j_gene: TRBJ1-1
v_gene: TRBV29-1
abundance: .
d_gene: .
CDR3nt: TGCAGCGTGTCGGCAGGGTGGGGTATGAACACTGAAGCTTTCTTT
CDR3aa: CSVSAGWGMNTEAFF

j_gene: TRBJ2-3
v_gene: TRBV7-3
abundance: .
d_gene: TRBD2
CDR3nt: TGTGCCAGCAGCCAGGGACTAGCGGCTAGCACAGATACGCAGTATTTT
CDR3aa: CASSQGLAASTDTQYF

j_gene: TRBJ2-2
v_gene: TRBV9
abundance: .
d_gene: TRBD2
CDR3nt: TGTGCCAGCAGCGTAGTCCCTAGCGGGATGAACACCGGGGAGCTGTTTTTT
CDR3aa: CASSVVPSGMNTGELFF

j_gene: TRBJ1-1
v_gene: TRBV19
abundance: .
d_gene: TRBD1
CDR3nt: TGTGCCAGTAGTCTGATACGGGACAGGCCGAACACTGAAGCTTTCTTT
CDR3aa: CASSLIRDRPNTEAFF

j_gene: TRBJ1-2
v_gene: TRBV19
abundance: .
d_gene: TRBD1
CDR3nt: TGTGCCAGTACCCTCACGGGACAGGGGGATGGCTACACCTTC
CDR3aa: CASTLTGQGDGYTF

j_gene: TRBJ1-5
v_gene: TRBV5-1
abundance: .
d_gene: TRBD1
CDR3nt: TGCGCCAGCAGCCTGGGGACAGGCCGAAACAATCAGCCCCAGCATTTT
CDR3aa: CASSLGTGRNNQPQHF

j_gene: TRBJ2-7
v_gene: TRBV27
abundance: once
d_gene: TRBD2
CDR3nt: TGTGCCAGCAGACCTCTAGCGGGAGGTCGTTACGAGCAGTACTTC
CDR3aa: CASRPLAGGRYEQYF

j_gene: TRBJ2-4
v_gene: TRBV10-3
abundance: .
d_gene: .
CDR3nt: TGTGCCATCAGTGAGTCTTTAACCAAAAACATTCAGTACTTC
CDR3aa: CAISESLTKNIQYF

j_gene: TRBJ1-5
v_gene: TRBV6-5
abundance: once
d_gene: .
CDR3nt: TGTGCCAGCAGTTACGCGACGGGGCAGCCCCAGCATTTT
CDR3aa: CASSYATGQPQHF

j_gene: TRBJ2-7
v_gene: TRBV27
abundance: .
d_gene: TRBD2
CDR3nt: TGTGCCAGCAGAACCATAACTAGCGGGAGTATCTACGAGCAGTACTTC
CDR3aa: CASRTITSGSIYEQYF

j_gene: TRBJ1-3
v_gene: TRBV14
abundance: .
d_gene: TRBD1
CDR3nt: TGTGCCAGCAGCCAAACGACAGGGGTTTTCTCTGGAAACACCATATATTTT
CDR3aa: CASSQTTGVFSGNTIYF

j_gene: TRBJ1-1
v_gene: TRBV10-1
abundance: .
d_gene: .
CDR3nt: TGCGCCAGCACCCAACCTTGGCCTATAAGGGGGAACACTGAAGCTTTCTTT
CDR3aa: CASTQPWPIRGNTEAFF

j_gene: TRBJ2-1
v_gene: TRBV4-1
abundance: .
d_gene: TRBD2
CDR3nt: TGCGCCAGCAGCCAAGTACCCCCGGGAGGATCCTACAATGAGCAGTTCTTC
CDR3aa: CASSQVPPGGSYNEQFF

j_gene: TRBJ2-1
v_gene: TRBV18
abundance: .
d_gene: .
CDR3nt: TGTGCCAGCTCCCCCCGGGGACTCCCAAGGAATGAGCAGTTCTTC
CDR3aa: CASSPRGLPRNEQFF

j_gene: TRBJ2-5
v_gene: TRBV27
abundance: .
d_gene: .
CDR3nt: TGTGCCAGCAGTCTACGAGCCCAAGAGACCCAGTACTTC
CDR3aa: CASSLRAQETQYF

j_gene: TRBJ2-3
v_gene: TRBV5-1
abundance: .
d_gene: TRBD2
CDR3nt: TGCGCCAGCAGCTTGGTTTATGGCGGGAGTATAGATACGCAGTATTTT
CDR3aa: CASSLVYGGSIDTQYF

j_gene: TRBJ1-4
v_gene: TRBV7-2
abundance: .
d_gene: TRBD1
CDR3nt: TGTGCCAGCAGCTTGGACAGGGGCTTTAATGAAAAACTGTTTTTT
CDR3aa: CASSLDRGFNEKLFF

j_gene: TRBJ2-3
v_gene: TRBV9
abundance: .
d_gene: TRBD2
CDR3nt: TGTGCCAGCAGCCAAAGGACTAGCGGGTTAGGGTCAGATACGCAGTATTTT
CDR3aa: CASSQRTSGLGSDTQYF

j_gene: TRBJ2-1
v_gene: TRBV5-1
abundance: .
d_gene: TRBD2
CDR3nt: TGCGCCAGCAGCTCGGGACTAGCGGCCTACAATGAGCAGTTCTTC
CDR3aa: CASSSGLAAYNEQFF

j_gene: TRBJ1-1
v_gene: TRBV11-2
abundance: few
d_gene: .
CDR3nt: TGTGCCAGCAGCATACAGGGTCAGGGCACTGAAGCTTTCTTT
CDR3aa: CASSIQGQGTEAFF

j_gene: TRBJ2-7
v_gene: TRBV12-3/TRBV12-4
abundance: .
d_gene: .
CDR3nt: TGTGCCAGCAGGATTAACAACTACGAGCAGTACTTC
CDR3aa: CASRINNYEQYF

j_gene: TRBJ1-1
v_gene: TRBV6-5
abundance: .
d_gene: .
CDR3nt: TGTGCCAGCAGTTACCTCCTAACAGCCGACACTGAAGCTTTCTTT
CDR3aa: CASSYLLTADTEAFF

j_gene: TRBJ2-7
v_gene: TRBV7-2
abundance: .
d_gene: TRBD2
CDR3nt: TGTGCCAGCAGCTTCGAACTAGCGGATGAGCAGTACTTC
CDR3aa: CASSFELADEQYF

j_gene: TRBJ2-7
v_gene: TRBV6-5
abundance: .
d_gene: .
CDR3nt: TGTGCCAGCAGCCGAAAGTTACGCGACTACGAGCAGTACTTC
CDR3aa: CASSRKLRDYEQYF

j_gene: TRBJ2-7
v_gene: TRBV13
abundance: .
d_gene: TRBD1
CDR3nt: TGTGCCAGCAGCTTAGGAACGAAACAGGGGGCTTACGAGCAGTACTTC
CDR3aa: CASSLGTKQGAYEQYF

j_gene: TRBJ1-1
v_gene: TRBV9
abundance: once
d_gene: TRBD1
CDR3nt: TGTGCCAGCAGCGTAACAGGGGGGAACACTGAAGCTTTCTTT
CDR3aa: CASSVTGGNTEAFF

j_gene: TRBJ1-1
v_gene: TRBV6-5
abundance: .
d_gene: .
CDR3nt: TGTGCCAGCAGTTATACAGGGTCCACTGAAGCTTTCTTT
CDR3aa: CASSYTGSTEAFF

j_gene: TRBJ2-2
v_gene: TRBV12-2
abundance: .
d_gene: .
CDR3nt: TGTGCAAGTCGCCTTAATCCTGCGCGGGAGATAGACACCGGGGAGCTGTTTTTT
CDR3aa: CASRLNPAREIDTGELFF

j_gene: TRBJ2-5
v_gene: TRBV28
abundance: .
d_gene: TRBD1
CDR3nt: TGTGCCAGCAGTTCCCAGGGGGCCGCGGAGACCCAGTACTTC
CDR3aa: CASSSQGAAETQYF

j_gene: TRBJ2-7
v_gene: TRBV11-3
abundance: .
d_gene: TRBD2
CDR3nt: TGTGCCAGCAGCGAGAGAGCGGGAGGGCCCCTCGGCGAGCAGTACTTC
CDR3aa: CASSERAGGPLGEQYF

j_gene: TRBJ1-1
v_gene: TRBV6-2/TRBV6-3
abundance: .
d_gene: .
CDR3nt: TGTGCCAGCAGTTACTCGAGGGGGATGAACACTGAAGCTTTCTTT
CDR3aa: CASSYSRGMNTEAFF